Below are 14 T cell receptor beta chains sequenced from a single sample in a study of metastatic and nonmetastatic thyroid tumors. TCRdb re-clonotyped the PCR reads via MiXCR. The sample gives about 34,000 clones, over 15% of which show up once; around 7.5% is in the top ten. No patient had received any treatment before thyroid surgery. Sequencing input: blood. Receptors originate from a female donor with papillary thyroid cancer or a benign thyroid nodule (not recorded which). Some clones in this sample may be carry-over from other donors' samples.

This clone was seen repeatedly, ten times or more. The chain is built from TRBV7-8 and TRBJ1-1, with 7 nucleotides matching TRBD1. The CDR3 has 16 amino acids. Per germline, CDR1 SGHVS and CDR2 FQNEAQ. With 1 base clipped from V and 0 bases from J, the junction kept 5 bases outside the gene matches. The DNA of the CDR3 is TGTGCCAGCAGCTTAGGTCCCGGGACAGTGAACACTGAAGCTTTCTTT. It encodes CASSLGPGTVNTEAFF.

This clone was seen ten or more times. This chain uses TRBV12-3 or TRBV12-4 with TRBJ1-2; 9 nucleotides match TRBD1. This CDR3 has 14 residues. The V and J ends lost 8 bases and 4 bases, in that order; junction bases with no gene match: 8. CDR3 nucleotides: TGTGCCAGCCTTTCTACGGACAGGGGCTATGGCTACACCTTC. Protein product: CASLSTDRGYGYTF.

This clone occurred a few times. The CDR3 reads CATSDPGGSYGYTF. The CDR3 region has the DNA TGTGCCACCAGTGATCCAGGGGGGAGCTATGGCTACACCTTC. The chain links TRBV24-1 to TRBJ1-2, with TRBD1 matching over 7 bases. This CDR3 is 14 amino acids long. With V trimmed by 3 bases and J by 4 bases, 4 bases remained unmatched. Germline V gene lookup returns CDR1 KGHDR and CDR2 SFDVKD.

This clone came up many times. The rearrangement joins TRBV19 to TRBJ2-1, with a weak D call TRBD2 (6 bases). CDR1 is LNHDA and CDR2 is SQIVND in the germline V gene (reference sequence). The V end was cut by 0 bases, the J end by 4 bases, with 10 bases between. The CDR3 covers 15 residues. The DNA of the CDR3 is TGTGCCAGTAGTATAGAGGGGACTGTTTACAATGAGCAGTTCTTC. This codes for CASSIEGTVYNEQFF.

For this clone: A read error may be the cause here, since a much bigger clone is one base away. The same CDR3 can be traced to other DNA sequences in this sample. V gene TRBV4-1 combines with J gene TRBJ1-5, with D unclear. Germline V gives CDR1 MGHRA, CDR2 YSYEKL. The CDR3 length is 15 residues. CDR3 DNA: TGCGCTAGCGGCCAAGATATCAGAGCCGATCAGCCCCAGCATTTT. Its protein is CASGQDIRADQPQHF.

The sample holds a few counts of this clone. The chain employs TRBV6-9 and TRBJ2-2, with 7 nucleotides matching TRBD2. The CDR3 consists of 15 residues. Germline V lookup: CDR1 MNHGY, CDR2 SVAAGI. The V segment lost 7 bases and the J segment 7 bases; nucleotides outside the gene matches: 12. The CDR3 DNA reads as TGTGCCAGCACCCAGGGCGGGAGATATCACGGGGAGCTGTTTTTT. Translation: CASTQGGRYHGELFF.

This rearrangement joins TRBV18 to TRBJ2-6, with D unresolved. V lost 4 bases to trimming and J lost 0 bases, with 13 bases between them. The CDR3 spans 17 residues. The germline V gene encodes CDR1 KGHSH and CDR2 LQKENI. CDR3 bases: TGTGCCAGCTCACGCACAGCAGCCAACTCTGGGGCCAACGTCCTGACTTTC. This gives the protein CASSRTAANSGANVLTF.

This clone occurred many times. The chain employs TRBV7-8 and TRBJ1-1, with 8 bases matching TRBD1. The V and J ends lost 2 bases and 5 bases, in that order; junction bases with no gene match: 1. Germline values: CDR1 SGHVS, CDR2 FQNEAQ. The CDR3 loop spans 13 amino acids. Here the CDR3 DNA reads TGTGCCAGCAGCTTAACAGGGGGAACTGAAGCTTTCTTT. Translating gives CASSLTGGTEAFF. The whole variable domain, filled in from reference TRBV7-8 and TRBJ1-1, reads GAGVSQSPRYKVAKRGQDVALRCDPISGHVSLFWYQQALGQGPEFLTYFQNEAQLDKSGLPSDRFFAERPEGSVSTLKIQRTQQEDSAVYLCASSLTGGTEAFFGQGTRLTVV.

In the case of this clone: The junction departs from the called germline gene at one end, perhaps through a read error. The sample holds other DNA sequences that translate to the same CDR3. This chain joins TRBV20-1 and TRBJ2-5; 7 positions match TRBD2. The germline gives CDR1 DFQATT, CDR2 SNEGSKA (reference sequence). The CDR3 spans 17 residues. CDR3 region: CSARELGRDLYQETQYF. Written as DNA, the CDR3 is TGCAGTGCTAGAGAATTGGGGAGGGACCTGTACCAAGAGACACAGTACTTC.

At least ten counts were recorded for this clone. This may stem from a read error, because a much larger clone lies one nucleotide away. V is TRBV20-1 and J is TRBJ2-3, with a possible D match to TRBD1 (6 bases). This CDR3 contains 16 residues. CDR1 is DFQATT, CDR2 SNEGSKA, per germline (reference sequence). The CDR3 DNA follows: TGCAGTGCTTCCGGACAGCGACTTACGAGCACATATACGCAGTATTTT. It codes for CSASGQRLTSTYTQYF.

There are a few counts of this clone. A much larger clone lies a single base off, so this may be a read error. This sequence joins TRBV3-1 and TRBJ2-7, with 7 bases fitting TRBD2. Germline V gives CDR1 LGHDT, CDR2 YNNKEL (reference sequence). V lost 5 bases, J lost 6 bases, and 10 bases stayed unmatched. The CDR3 is 14 residues long. CDR3 DNA: TGTGCCAGCAGCTGGACTAGAGGGAGCTCCGAGCAGTACTTC. Protein product: CASSWTRGSSEQYF.

This clone was recorded many times. A read error may be the cause here, since a much bigger clone is one base away. CDR3 sequence (DNA): TGTGCCAGCAACCAAGATCGAGTATATTCACCCCTCCACTTT. Amino acid sequence: CASNQDRVYSPLHF. The rearrangement links TRBV14 to TRBJ1-6; D is undetermined. The CDR3 consists of 14 residues. Germline CDR1 SGHDN, CDR2 FVKESK.

This clone was observed many times. The CDR3 here is CSARDPQWGTDTQYF. As DNA, the CDR3 is TGCAGTGCTAGAGATCCCCAGTGGGGCACAGATACGCAGTATTTT. V is TRBV20-1 and J is TRBJ2-3; D remains ambiguous. The V gene lost 0 bases and the J gene lost 1 base, with 11 bases spanning the gap. The CDR3 spans 15 residues. Germline values: CDR1 DFQATT, CDR2 SNEGSKA (reference sequence).

The sample holds many counts of this clone. The rearrangement uses TRBV6-1 and TRBJ2-5; no clear D gene. The CDR3 consists of 14 residues. Germline V gene data show CDR1 as MNHNS and CDR2 as SASEGT. Trimming took off 4 bases at V and 5 bases at J, with 14 bases between the two ends. The CDR3: CASSASIGVETQYF. The CDR3 nucleotides read TGTGCCAGCAGTGCGTCCATCGGTGTGGAGACCCAGTACTTC.